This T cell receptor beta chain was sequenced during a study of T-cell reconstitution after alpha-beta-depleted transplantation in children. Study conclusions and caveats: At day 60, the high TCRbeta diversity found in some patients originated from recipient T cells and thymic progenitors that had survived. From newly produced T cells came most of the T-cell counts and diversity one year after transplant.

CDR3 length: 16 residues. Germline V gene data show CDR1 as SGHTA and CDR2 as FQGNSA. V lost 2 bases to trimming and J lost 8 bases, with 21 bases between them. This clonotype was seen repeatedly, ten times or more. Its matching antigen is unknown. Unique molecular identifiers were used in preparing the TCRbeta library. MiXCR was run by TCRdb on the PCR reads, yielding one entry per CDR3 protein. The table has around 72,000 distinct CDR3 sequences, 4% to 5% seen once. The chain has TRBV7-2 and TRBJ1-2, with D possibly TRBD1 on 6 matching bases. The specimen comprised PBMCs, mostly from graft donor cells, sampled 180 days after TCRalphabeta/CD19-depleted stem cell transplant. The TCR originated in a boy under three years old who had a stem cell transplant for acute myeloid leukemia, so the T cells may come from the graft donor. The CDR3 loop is CASSLTLQGPLEGYTF. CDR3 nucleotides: TGTGCCAGCAGCTTAACGTTACAGGGTCCCCTGGAGGGCTACACCTTC.